A single sample gave rise to the 18 T cell receptor beta chains below, sequenced in a study of cytomegalovirus exposure and HLA in healthy donors. PCR employed 60 Vbeta and 13 Jbeta primers. Clones were read by immunoSEQ multiplex PCR, and TCRdb kept only the in-frame ones, dropping some. The table has over 110,000 clones, about 84% seen once. Sequenced input: PBMCs. The receptors here all came from a woman aged 40 to 55 in good health and CMV-seropositive.

This clone was counted once. The genes are TRBV5-1 and TRBJ2-1; 11 bases are a match to TRBD1. Germline trimming cut 0 bases from V and 7 bases from J; bases unmatched to any gene: 6. This CDR3 has 16 residues. Germline V gene sequence: CDR1 SGHRS, CDR2 YFSETQ. The CDR3 bases are TGCGCCAGCAGCTTGGACCCCGGGACAGGGGGTAATGAGCAGTTCTTC. Amino acids: CASSLDPGTGGNEQFF.

The J gene is TRBJ1-5, the V gene TRBV6-5; unclear D gene. Germline CDR1 and CDR2: MNHEY and SVGAGI. V lost 6 bases and J lost 4, with 16 bases in between. The CDR3 runs to 15 residues. CDR3 amino acids: CASRRAPRGNQPQHF. In DNA form, the CDR3 reads TGTGCCAGCAGGCGGGCCCCTAGAGGTAATCAGCCCCAGCATTTT.

The J gene is TRBJ2-3, the V gene TRBV28; 13 bases agree with TRBD2. The CDR3 length is 19 residues. Germline V gene data show CDR1 as MDHEN and CDR2 as SYDVKM. Unmatched junction bases numbered 10, after V lost 2 bases and J lost 2 bases. As DNA, the CDR3 is TGTGCCAGCAGTTTAGCCGGGACTAGCGGGAAAGATAACACAGATACGCAGTATTTT. Protein: CASSLAGTSGKDNTDTQYF.

The V and J genes are TRBV7-9 and TRBJ2-5; TRBD2 agrees at 7 bases. The V and J ends lost 7 bases and 5 bases, in that order; junction bases with no gene match: 10. The CDR3 length is 14 residues. The germline V gene has CDR1 SEHNR and CDR2 FQNEAQ (reference sequence). CDR3 in amino acids: CASIDGGSGETQYF. The CDR3 nucleotides read TGTGCCAGCATCGACGGGGGGTCGGGGGAGACCCAGTACTTC.

This chain links TRBV6-1 with TRBJ2-3; a weak D match, TRBD1 (6 bases). V was pared by 4 bases and J by 4 bases, with 15 bases between. Germline V gene lookup returns CDR1 MNHNS and CDR2 SASEGT. The CDR3 is 15 amino acids. CDR3 sequence reads: CASSGYLGAADTQYF. CDR3 bases: TGTGCCAGCAGTGGGTACCTGGGGGCGGCAGATACGCAGTATTTT.

The J gene is TRBJ2-7, the V gene TRBV6-1; D gene uncertain. The CDR3 extends over 11 amino acids. Germline loops: CDR1 MNHNS, CDR2 SASEGT. The germline V and J ends were trimmed by 4 bases and 7 bases, with 8 bases remaining between them. The CDR3 DNA sequence: TGTGCCAGCAGTGTAGAGACAGAGCAGTACTTC. This codes for CASSVETEQYF.

The chain recombines TRBV28 with TRBJ1-6; 9 bases align to TRBD1. The CDR3 extends over 20 amino acids. After removal of 3 bases from V and 9 bases from J, the junction contained 21 bases not matched to a gene. Germline V CDR1 and CDR2: MDHEN, SYDVKM. The CDR3 loop is CASSFPGGQGLYDSFSPLHF. In nucleotides, the CDR3 is TGTGCCAGCAGTTTCCCAGGGGGACAGGGCTTATACGATTCCTTTTCACCCCTCCACTTT. The entire variable domain, with the rest obtained from reference TRBV28 and TRBJ1-6, is as follows: DVKVTQSSRYLVKRTGEKVFLECVQDMDHENMFWYRQDPGLGLRLIYFSYDVKMKEKGDIPEGYSVSREKKERFSLILESASTNQTSMYLCASSFPGGQGLYDSFSPLHFGNGTRLTVT.

This clone was observed a handful of times. This chain uses TRBV30 with TRBJ1-4; 12 nucleotides align to TRBD1. The ends lost 2 bases at V and 11 bases at J; junction bases unmatched: 9. The CDR3 has 15 residues. Germline CDR1 and CDR2: GTSNPN and SVGIG (reference sequence). The chain's CDR3 is CAWSSGTGGSEKLFF. The DNA of the CDR3 is TGTGCCTGGAGTTCCGGGACAGGGGGCTCTGAGAAACTGTTTTTT.

In DNA, the CDR3 is TGCGCCAGCAGCCAAGAGGGGACAGGCCTCTCTGGAAACACCATATATTTT. Its translation is CASSQEGTGLSGNTIYF. The chain combines TRBV4-1 with TRBJ1-3; 8 bases are a match to TRBD1. Germline values: CDR1 MGHRA, CDR2 YSYEKL. J was trimmed by 0 bases and V by 0 bases; bases with no gene match: 4. The CDR3 consists of 17 residues.

This clone has a single count. The chain couples TRBV11-3 to TRBJ2-2; 8 positions agree with TRBD1. After removal of 4 bases from V and 0 bases from J, the junction contained 10 bases not matched to a gene. Per the germline V gene, CDR1 is SGHNT and CDR2 is YENEEA. The CDR3 is 18 amino acids. This CDR3 reads CASSSIRGRPANTGELFF. The CDR3 nucleotides read TGTGCCAGCAGCTCTATCAGGGGGCGCCCCGCGAACACCGGGGAGCTGTTTTTT.

The V and J genes are TRBV2 and TRBJ1-2, with no clear D. The germline gives CDR1 SNHLY, CDR2 FYNNEI. CDR3 length: 13 amino acids. The V end was cut by 4 bases, the J end by 1 base, with 7 bases between. The CDR3 protein is CASSGQVNYGYTF. The CDR3 DNA is TGTGCCAGCAGTGGTCAGGTTAACTATGGCTACACCTTC. The whole variable domain, filled in from reference TRBV2 and TRBJ1-2, reads EPEVTQTPSHQVTQMGQEVILRCVPISNHLYFYWYRQILGQKVEFLVSFYNNEISEKSEIFDDQFSVERPDGSNFTLKIRSTKLEDSAMYFCASSGQVNYGYTFGSGTRLTVV.

V and J are TRBV29-1 and TRBJ1-3; weak D call: TRBD1 (5 bases). Germline V gene sequence: CDR1 SQVTM, CDR2 ANQGSEA. The CDR3 spans 10 residues. V was clipped by 4 bases and J by 8 bases, with 6 bases between them. The CDR3 here is CSVVGDTIYF. DNA of the CDR3: TGCAGCGTTGTAGGGGACACCATATATTTT.

The chain uses TRBV19 and TRBJ1-2, with 7 nucleotides matching TRBD1. Looked up from germline, CDR1 is LNHDA and CDR2 is SQIVND (reference sequence). The CDR3 has 14 amino acids. V shed 5 bases, J shed 4 bases, and the junction held 7 bases outside the gene matches. CDR3 DNA: TGTGCCAGTAGTGGAGAGGGACAGTTCTATGGCTACACCTTC. This gives the protein CASSGEGQFYGYTF.

This rearrangement joins TRBV7-8 to TRBJ2-2; D uncertain. The CDR3 runs to 16 residues. Per germline, CDR1 SGHVS and CDR2 FQNEAQ. Trimming shortened V by 2 bases and J by 1 base, and 11 bases separated the two germline ends. CDR3 sequence (DNA): TGTGCCAGCAGCTTAAGATCCAGGCAGAACACCGGGGAGCTGTTTTTT. It yields the protein CASSLRSRQNTGELFF.

This clone was found a few times. The rearrangement links TRBV6-1 to TRBJ2-3; D uncertain. Germline V CDR1 and CDR2: MNHNS, SASEGT. The ends were cut back, 7 bases at V and 5 bases at J, with 16 bases in the middle. The CDR3 totals 14 residues. The CDR3 loop is CASTGVVFGDTQYF. The CDR3 DNA sequence: TGTGCCAGCACCGGTGTTGTTTTTGGAGATACGCAGTATTTT.

The chain combines TRBV20-1 with TRBJ2-1; D is uncertain. CDR3 size: 10 residues. V lost 3 bases to trimming and J lost 7 bases, with 4 bases between them. The V gene's germline CDR1 is DFQATT and CDR2 SNEGSKA (reference sequence). The CDR3 loop is CSARANEQFF. As DNA, the CDR3 is TGCAGTGCTAGGGCAAATGAGCAGTTCTTC.

This chain connects TRBV7-9 to TRBJ1-5; 8 bases line up with TRBD1. After removal of 5 bases from V and 2 bases from J, the junction contained 8 bases not matched to a gene. Germline V gene data show CDR1 as SEHNR and CDR2 as FQNEAQ (reference sequence). The CDR3 runs to 16 residues. Here the CDR3 reads CASSPPDRDGNQPQHF. The CDR3 DNA follows: TGTGCCAGCAGCCCCCCGGACAGGGATGGCAATCAGCCCCAGCATTTT.

This rearrangement joins TRBV4-2 to TRBJ2-1; 7 nucleotides align to TRBD2. The trim removed 1 base at V and 2 bases at J, leaving 2 bases unmatched. The CDR3 loop spans 15 amino acids. The germline gives CDR1 LGHNA, CDR2 YNFKEQ. CDR3 in amino acids: CASSQASGTYNEQFF. CDR3 in DNA: TGTGCCAGCAGCCAAGCTAGCGGTACCTACAATGAGCAGTTCTTC.